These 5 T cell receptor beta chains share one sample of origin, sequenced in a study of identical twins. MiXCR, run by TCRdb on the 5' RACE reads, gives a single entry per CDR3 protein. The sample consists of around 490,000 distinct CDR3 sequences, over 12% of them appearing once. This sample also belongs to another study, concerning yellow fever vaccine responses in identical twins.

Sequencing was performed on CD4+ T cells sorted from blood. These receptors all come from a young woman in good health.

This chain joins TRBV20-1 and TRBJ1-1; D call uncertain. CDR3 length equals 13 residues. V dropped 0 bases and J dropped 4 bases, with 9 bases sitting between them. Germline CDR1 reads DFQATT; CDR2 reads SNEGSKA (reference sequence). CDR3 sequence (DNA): TGCAGTGCTAGAGATAGGCCGGGCACTGAAGCTTTCTTT. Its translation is CSARDRPGTEAFF.

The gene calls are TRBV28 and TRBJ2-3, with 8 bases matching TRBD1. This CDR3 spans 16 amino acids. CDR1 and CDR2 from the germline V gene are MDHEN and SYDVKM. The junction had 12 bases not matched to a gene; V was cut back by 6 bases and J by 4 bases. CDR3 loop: CASSRGQGTVSDTQYF. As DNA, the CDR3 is TGTGCCAGCAGCCGAGGACAGGGCACTGTGTCAGATACGCAGTATTTT.

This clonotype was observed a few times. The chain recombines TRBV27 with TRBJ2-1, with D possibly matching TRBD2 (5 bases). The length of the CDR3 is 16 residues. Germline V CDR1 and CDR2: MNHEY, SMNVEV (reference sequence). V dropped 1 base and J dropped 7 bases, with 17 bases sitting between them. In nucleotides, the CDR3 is TGTGCCAGCAGTTTATACTGGGTATTATCGGGAAATGAGCAGTTCTTC. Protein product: CASSLYWVLSGNEQFF.

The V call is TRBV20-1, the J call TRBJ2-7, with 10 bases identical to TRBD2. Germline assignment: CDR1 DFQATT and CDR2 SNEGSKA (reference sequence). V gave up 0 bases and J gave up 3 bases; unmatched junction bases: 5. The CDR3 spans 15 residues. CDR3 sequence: CSARDLGTSDYEQYF. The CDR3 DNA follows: TGCAGTGCTAGAGATCTGGGGACTAGCGACTACGAGCAGTACTTC.

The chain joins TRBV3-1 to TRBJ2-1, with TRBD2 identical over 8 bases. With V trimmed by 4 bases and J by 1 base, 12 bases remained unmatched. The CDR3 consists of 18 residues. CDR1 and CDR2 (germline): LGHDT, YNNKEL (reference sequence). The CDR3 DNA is TGTGCCAGCAGCCCGCGAGATCCCCGGGGGGGATCCTACAATGAGCAGTTCTTC. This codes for CASSPRDPRGGSYNEQFF.